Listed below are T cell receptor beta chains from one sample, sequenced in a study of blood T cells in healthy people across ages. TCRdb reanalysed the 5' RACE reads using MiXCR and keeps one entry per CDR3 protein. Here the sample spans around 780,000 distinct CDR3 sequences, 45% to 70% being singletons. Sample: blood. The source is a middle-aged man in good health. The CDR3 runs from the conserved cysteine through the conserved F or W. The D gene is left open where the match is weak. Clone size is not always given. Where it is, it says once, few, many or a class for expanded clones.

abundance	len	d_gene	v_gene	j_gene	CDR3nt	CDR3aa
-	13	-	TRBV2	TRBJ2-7	TGTGCCAGCAGTGAGAGGGAACGCTACGAGCAGTACTTC	CASSERERYEQYF
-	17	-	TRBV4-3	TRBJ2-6	TGCGCCAGCAGCCAAGATCATCTTGGCTCTGGGGCCAACGTCCTGACTTTC	CASSQDHLGSGANVLTF
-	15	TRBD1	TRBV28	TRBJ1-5	TGTGCCAGCACTGAGGGGGCCGGGGTGGCTCAGCCCCAGCATTTT	CASTEGAGVAQPQHF
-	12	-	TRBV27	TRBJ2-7	TGTGCCAGCTTCAGCCACATTCGCGAGCAGTACTTC	CASFSHIREQYF
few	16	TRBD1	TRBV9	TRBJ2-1	TGTGCCAGCAGCGCACGGGGACAGGACAACTACAATGAGCAGTTCTTC	CASSARGQDNYNEQFF
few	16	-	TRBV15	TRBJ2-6	TGTGCCACCAGCCCTAAAGGAGGGTCTGGGGCCAACGTCCTGACTTTC	CATSPKGGSGANVLTF
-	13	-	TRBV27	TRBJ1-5	TGTGCCAGCAGTTGGGGGCCGGGGCAGCCCCAGCATTTT	CASSWGPGQPQHF
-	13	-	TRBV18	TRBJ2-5	TGTGCCAGCTCACCTCGGGGAGAAGAGACCCAGTACTTC	CASSPRGEETQYF
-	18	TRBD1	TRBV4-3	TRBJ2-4	TGCGCCAGCAGCCTGGGACAGGGGGCGCTTTATGGTCGAAACATTCAGTACTTC	CASSLGQGALYGRNIQYF
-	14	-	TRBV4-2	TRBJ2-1	TGTGCCAGCAGCCGTCCGGGTGACCACAATGAGCAGTTCTTC	CASSRPGDHNEQFF
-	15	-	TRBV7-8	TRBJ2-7	TGTGCCAGCAGCCCCGGGGCGGGGAGAGTATACGAGCAGTACTTC	CASSPGAGRVYEQYF
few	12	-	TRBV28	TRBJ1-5	TGTGCCAGAACACTAAACGGGTTTGCCCAGCATTTT	CARTLNGFAQHF
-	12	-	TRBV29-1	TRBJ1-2	TGCAGCGTTAGCTCACAGACCGATGGCTACACCTTC	CSVSSQTDGYTF
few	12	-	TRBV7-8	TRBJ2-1	TGTGCCAGCAGCTTGGACCAGGGCTGGCAGTTCTTC	CASSLDQGWQFF
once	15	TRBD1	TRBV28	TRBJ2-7	TGTGCCAGCAGTTCACGGACAGGGGAATCTGGCGAGCAGTACTTC	CASSSRTGESGEQYF
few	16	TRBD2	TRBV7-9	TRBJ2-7	TGTGCCAGCAGCCCGGATAGGGGACTAGCATCCTACGAGCAGTACTTC	CASSPDRGLASYEQYF
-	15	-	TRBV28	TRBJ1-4	TGTGCCAGCAGTTCCCGGACGGTAGTTAATGAAAAACTGTTTTTT	CASSSRTVVNEKLFF
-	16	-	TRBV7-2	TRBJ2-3	TGTGCCAGCAGCCCCAGACAGGGAGGGGACACAGATACGCAGTATTTT	CASSPRQGGDTDTQYF
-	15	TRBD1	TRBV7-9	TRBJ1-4	TGTGCCAGCAGCTTACTAGGGACAGGAAATGAAAAACTGTTTTTT	CASSLLGTGNEKLFF
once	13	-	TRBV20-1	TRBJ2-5	TGCAGTGCTAGACGGGTCTACGAAGAGACCCAGTACTTC	CSARRVYEETQYF
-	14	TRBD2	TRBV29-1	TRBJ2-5	TGCAGCGTTGAGGGGACTAGGGCAGGAGAGACCCAGTACTTC	CSVEGTRAGETQYF
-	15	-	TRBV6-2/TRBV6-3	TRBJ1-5	TGTGCCAGCAGTCTCGGGAAGGAAGGCAATCAGCCCCAGCATTTT	CASSLGKEGNQPQHF
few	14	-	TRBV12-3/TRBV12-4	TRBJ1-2	TGTGCCAGCACCTCGACCTGGGGAAGCTATGGCTACACCTTC	CASTSTWGSYGYTF
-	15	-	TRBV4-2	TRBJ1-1	TGTGCCAGCAGCCTCGTAGGACCGGTCGGGACTGAAGCTTTCTTT	CASSLVGPVGTEAFF
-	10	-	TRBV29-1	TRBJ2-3	TGCAGCGTTGAGGGACCTACGCAGTATTTT	CSVEGPTQYF
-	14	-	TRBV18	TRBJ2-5	TGTGCCAGCTCACCAAGGAGGGTCCAAGAGACCCAGTACTTC	CASSPRRVQETQYF
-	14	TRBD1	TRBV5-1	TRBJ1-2	TGCGCCAGCAGCCCCGCGACAGGGACCTATGGCTACACCTTC	CASSPATGTYGYTF
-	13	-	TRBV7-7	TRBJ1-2	TGTGCCAGCACCGACAGGCCCCAAACTGGCTACACCTTC	CASTDRPQTGYTF
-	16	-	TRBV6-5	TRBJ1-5	TGTGCCAGCAGCCGAGTAGGCCTCCATAGCAATCAGCCCCAGCATTTT	CASSRVGLHSNQPQHF
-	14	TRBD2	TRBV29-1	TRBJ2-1	TGCAGCGTTGTTCTAGCGGGGGTGATGAATGAGCAGTTCTTC	CSVVLAGVMNEQFF
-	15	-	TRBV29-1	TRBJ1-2	TGCAGCGTCTGGGCACTCCGGCCGGGGTACTATGGCTACACCTTC	CSVWALRPGYYGYTF